Here is one T cell receptor beta chain with its context. What this receptor recognizes is not known. There are no base qualities to consult, and no much larger clone falls within one base. Including the terminal cysteine and phenylalanine, the CDR3 comprises 14 residues. CDR3 DNA is the only sequence kept; it has 42 bases, read in frame from the first base. CDR1 and CDR2, looked up from the germline V gene (reference sequence), are PRHDT and FYEKMQ. Trimming costs V 2 bases and J 2 bases, and their ends lie 9 bases apart. The record originates from a study of T cell repertoires in cytomegalovirus infection (dated by TCRdb to between 2018 and 2021). Regarding the research as a whole: Alongside well-studied HLA-B-restricted epitopes, the peptide stimulations were aimed at recently identified HLA-C-restricted CMV epitopes, whose presentation resists viral immunomodulation. The HLA type of each donor mattered for the analysis, because public TCR beta signatures pointed to carriage of CMV infection along with the matching HLA type. The study at large found these results: In both this cohort and an independent cohort of 350 to 400 donors, the cumulative frequency of public TCR beta family members distinguished carriers of CMV infection plus the relevant HLA type. In the ex vivo response, HLA-C-restricted CMV-specific TCR beta clonotypes were dominant, and in two of eight donors the single most frequent clonotype came from this HLA-C-restricted group.

The sample's treatment or condition label is to be understood as: in vitro stimulation with specific CMV peptide epitopes to enrich CMV-specific T cells. Sequencing was carried out with an Illumina HiSeq 1500. TCRdb's own reprocessing of the public reads used fastp at Q25 and MiXCR and kept productive beta chains. Rows are combined by CDR3 protein, so each entry shows the most common genes and DNA. The sample table lists about 69,000 distinct CDR3 sequences, about 29% of them with a count of one. Jointly, the top ten make up 59% of the sample. The chain uses TRBV13 and TRBJ1-2; TRBD1 is a possible D gene, resting on 5 matching bases. The starting material was CD8+ T cells from cultured PBMCs, obtained from culture after CMV antigen stimulation. The origin of this receptor is a human donor in good health (CMV status not recorded). Some clones in this sample may be carry-over from other donors' samples. The nucleotide sequence reads as follows: TGTGCCAGCAGCTTAAGGGGTGGAAACTATGGCTACACCTTC. Translated, it reads CASSLRGGNYGYTF.